This TCR beta chain was obtained from a study of T-cell memory formation after mild COVID-19. TCRdb redid the calling of the 5' RACE reads with MiXCR, one entry per CDR3 protein. The table includes roughly 510,000 distinct CDR3 sequences, approximately 15% detected once. This CDR3 spans 14 amino acids. V was pared by 3 bases and J by 5 bases, with 4 bases of the junction left unmatched. Germline values: CDR1 SGDLS, CDR2 YYNGEE. This clonotype was picked up a small number of times. The clonotype comes from an adult woman who had mild COVID-19 (a few samples of this study predate the infection). Cell type and time point are not known. Material: PBMCs or a T cell subset sorted from them (not recorded which). This chain links TRBV9 with TRBJ2-1; 8 bases agree with TRBD2. DNA for the CDR3: TGTGCCAGCAGCGAAACTAGCGGTGACAATGAGCAGTTCTTC. Protein product: CASSETSGDNEQFF.